The next 9 T cell receptor beta chains were all read from a single sample in a study of blood T cell repertoires in COVID-19. This table comes from immunoSEQ multiplex PCR, and its TCRdb copy is limited to in-frame clones, with some not included. The sample has over 200,000 clones; around 85% are singletons. The specimen was peripheral blood. The source is a human donor in a cohort sampled during active COVID-19.

V gene TRBV27 combines with J gene TRBJ2-7; the D gene is possibly TRBD1 (6 bases). The CDR3 is made up of 12 amino acids. V was pared by 7 bases and J by 6 bases, with 13 bases between. Germline lookup yields CDR1 MNHEY and CDR2 SMNVEV (reference sequence). CDR3 residues: CASMNRAGEQYF. CDR3 nucleotides: TGTGCCAGCATGAACAGGGCGGGCGAGCAGTACTTC.

The chain is built from TRBV30 and TRBJ1-5; D gene ambiguous. The CDR3 spans 13 residues. Germline lookup yields CDR1 GTSNPN and CDR2 SVGIG (reference sequence). V shed 3 bases and J shed 0 bases, with 6 bases lying between them. The CDR3 here is CAWSGNSNQPQHF. The CDR3 region has the DNA TGTGCCTGGAGCGGTAATAGCAATCAGCCCCAGCATTTT.

This clone was detected a few times. J is TRBJ2-7 and V is TRBV7-8, with D perhaps TRBD2 (6 bases). This CDR3 is built from 15 residues. Germline V gene sequence: CDR1 SGHVS, CDR2 FQNEAQ. The ends were cut back, 5 bases at V and 6 bases at J, with 20 bases in the middle. Here the CDR3 DNA reads TGTGCCAGCAGCCCGCCGGGACTCACTTCACTCGAGCAGTACTTC. Residues: CASSPPGLTSLEQYF.

The J gene is TRBJ2-1, the V gene TRBV11-3, with 14 bases matching TRBD2. Losses at the gene ends were 5 bases for V and 6 bases for J; bases not matched to a gene: 6. Germline V gene data show CDR1 as SGHNT and CDR2 as YENEEA. The CDR3 sequence is 16 residues long. CDR3 sequence reads: CASSPGLAGGSNEQFF. CDR3 nucleotide sequence: TGTGCCAGCAGCCCCGGACTAGCGGGAGGTAGCAATGAGCAGTTCTTC. Filled out from reference TRBV11-3 and TRBJ2-1, the complete variable domain reads EAGVVQSPRYKIIEKKQPVAFWCNPISGHNTLYWYLQNLGQGPELLIRYENEEAVDDSQLPKDRFSAERLKGVDSTLKIQPAELGDSAVYLCASSPGLAGGSNEQFFGPGTRLTVL.

The V and J genes are TRBV4-3 and TRBJ2-1; D might be TRBD2 (5 bases). Trimming took 3 bases from V and 1 from J, leaving 19 bases between them. The CDR3 sequence is 18 residues long. CDR1 LGHNA and CDR2 YSLEER come from the germline V gene. For the CDR3, the DNA is TGCGCCAGCAGCCAGGGTATCACTAGGCCCCTATCCTACAATGAGCAGTTCTTC. Protein: CASSQGITRPLSYNEQFF.

This clone was recorded once. In DNA form, the CDR3 reads TGTGCCAGCAGCCGTAATTCCGGGACAGGGAACAATGAGCAGTTCTTC. Its translation: CASSRNSGTGNNEQFF. V usage is TRBV3-1 (or the pseudogene TRBV3-2) and J usage is TRBJ2-1, with 9 nucleotides matching TRBD1. V lost 4 bases, J lost 5 bases, and 9 bases stayed unmatched. This CDR3 is built from 16 residues. Per germline, CDR1 LGHDT and CDR2 YNNKEL (reference sequence).

Only one count was recorded for this clone. V and J are TRBV7-3 and TRBJ2-7; D is unresolved. V lost 2 bases and J 0 bases, leaving 8 bases between the germline ends. The CDR3 totals 14 residues. Germline V CDR1 and CDR2: SGHTA, FQGTGA. DNA of the CDR3: TGTGCCAGCAGCTTATCCCCTACCTCCTACGAGCAGTACTTC. Amino acids: CASSLSPTSYEQYF. Combining the CDR3 with reference TRBV7-3 and TRBJ2-7 gives the whole variable domain GAGVSQTPSNKVTEKGKYVELRCDPISGHTALYWYRQSLGQGPEFLIYFQGTGAADDSGLPNDRFFAVRPEGSVSTLKIQRTERGDSAVYLCASSLSPTSYEQYFGPGTRLTVT.

This clone was detected only a few times. The chain couples TRBV18 to TRBJ1-5, with D tentatively TRBD1 (6 bases). The CDR3 has 14 amino acids. Trimming pared 6 bases from V and 3 bases from J, leaving 12 bases between. CDR1 and CDR2 from the germline V gene are KGHSH and LQKENI. CDR3 residues: CASSPQGYNQPQHF. CDR3 nucleotide sequence: TGTGCCAGCTCCCCCCAGGGGTACAATCAGCCCCAGCATTTT.

The chain joins TRBV29-1 to TRBJ2-1; 9 nucleotides match TRBD2. Germline V CDR1 and CDR2: SQVTM, ANQGSEA. V lost 1 base to trimming and J lost 6 bases; unmatched junction nucleotides: 1. The CDR3 contains 13 residues. As DNA, the CDR3 is TGCAGCGTTGAAGCTAGCGGGACCAATGAGCAGTTCTTC. Protein product: CSVEASGTNEQFF.